This T cell receptor (beta chain) is drawn from a study of cytomegalovirus exposure and HLA in healthy donors. Germline V gene data show CDR1 as LGHNA and CDR2 as YSLEER. The CDR3 sequence is 18 residues long. Trimming at V came to 4 bases and at J to 5 bases, leaving 18 bases not matched to a gene. This PCR relied on a set of 60 Vbeta primers and 13 Jbeta primers. Here immunoSEQ multiplex PCR was the method, and the copy in TCRdb shows in-frame clones only, minus some. The sample has about 140,000 clones, around three quarters seen once. The donors, nominally healthy at sampling, likely had unrecorded immune exposures.

The TCR was taken from a male donor in good health and CMV-seronegative. The rearrangement links TRBV4-3 to TRBJ1-1; TRBD1 matches 8 bases. Sequencing was carried out using PBMCs. DNA for the CDR3: TGCGCCAGCAGCCCCCTTGGACGACAGGGGAAGTCGAGGACTGAAGCTTTCTTT. The encoded protein is CASSPLGRQGKSRTEAFF.